This T cell receptor (beta chain) was sequenced during a study of T-cell memory formation after mild COVID-19. The CDR3 contains 19 residues. Germline V gene data show CDR1 as MGHRA and CDR2 as YSYEKL. Deletions cut 0 bases from V and 0 bases from J, with 17 bases between. Libraries for TCRalpha and TCRbeta carried sample barcodes and unique molecular identifiers via 5'RACE. MiXCR, run by TCRdb on the 5' RACE reads, gives a single entry per CDR3 protein. The sample contains 200,000 to 300,000 distinct CDR3 sequences, 16% of which appear only once. This TCR was sampled from a man in his late teens or twenties who had mild COVID-19 (a few samples of this study predate the infection). Cell type and time point are not known. The rearrangement uses TRBV4-1 and TRBJ1-4, with no clear D. Sample: PBMCs or a T cell subset sorted from them (not recorded which). The CDR3 protein is CASSQDRLVMGATNEKLFF. CDR3 nucleotides: TGCGCCAGCAGCCAAGATCGCCTGGTTATGGGTGCAACTAATGAAAAACTGTTTTTT.